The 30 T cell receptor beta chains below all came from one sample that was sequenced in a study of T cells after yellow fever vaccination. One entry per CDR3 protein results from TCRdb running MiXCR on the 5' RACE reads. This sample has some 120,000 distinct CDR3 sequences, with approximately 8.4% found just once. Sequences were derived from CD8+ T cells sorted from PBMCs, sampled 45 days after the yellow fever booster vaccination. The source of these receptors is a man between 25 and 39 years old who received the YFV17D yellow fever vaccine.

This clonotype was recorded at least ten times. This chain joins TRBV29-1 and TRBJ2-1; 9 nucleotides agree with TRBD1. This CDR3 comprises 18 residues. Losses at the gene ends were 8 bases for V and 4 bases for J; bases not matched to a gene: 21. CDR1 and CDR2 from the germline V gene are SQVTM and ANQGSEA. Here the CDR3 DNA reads TGCAGCTTAGCCGGGACAGGGAGCCCGGGAGGACATTACAATGAGCAGTTCTTC. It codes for CSLAGTGSPGGHYNEQFF.

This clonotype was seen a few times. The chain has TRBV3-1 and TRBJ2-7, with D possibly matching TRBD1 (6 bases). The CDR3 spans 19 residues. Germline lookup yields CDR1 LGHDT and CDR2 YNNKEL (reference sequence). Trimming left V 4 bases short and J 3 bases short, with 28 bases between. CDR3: CASSLNSDRSRPGNYEQYF. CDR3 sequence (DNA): TGTGCCAGCAGCCTAAACTCAGACAGGAGCCGACCCGGTAACTACGAGCAGTACTTC.

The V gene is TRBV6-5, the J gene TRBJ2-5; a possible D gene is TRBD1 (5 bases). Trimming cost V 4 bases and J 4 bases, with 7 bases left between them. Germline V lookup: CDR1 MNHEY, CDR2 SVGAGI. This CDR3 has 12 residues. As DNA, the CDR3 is TGTGCCAGCAGTTGGACAAGAGAGACCCAGTACTTC. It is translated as CASSWTRETQYF.

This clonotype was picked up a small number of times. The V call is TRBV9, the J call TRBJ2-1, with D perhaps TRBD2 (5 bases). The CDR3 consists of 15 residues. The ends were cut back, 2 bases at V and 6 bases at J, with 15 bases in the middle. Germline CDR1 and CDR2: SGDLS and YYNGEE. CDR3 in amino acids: CASSVFAGHSNEQFF. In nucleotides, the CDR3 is TGTGCCAGCAGCGTTTTTGCGGGCCATTCCAATGAGCAGTTCTTC.

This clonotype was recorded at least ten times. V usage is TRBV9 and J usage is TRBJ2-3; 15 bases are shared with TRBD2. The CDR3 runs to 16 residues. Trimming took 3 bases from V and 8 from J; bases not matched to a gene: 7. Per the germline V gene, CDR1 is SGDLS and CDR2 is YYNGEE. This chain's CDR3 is CASSAPRTSGRVTQYF. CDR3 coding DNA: TGTGCCAGCAGCGCCCCTCGGACTAGCGGGAGGGTTACGCAGTATTTT.

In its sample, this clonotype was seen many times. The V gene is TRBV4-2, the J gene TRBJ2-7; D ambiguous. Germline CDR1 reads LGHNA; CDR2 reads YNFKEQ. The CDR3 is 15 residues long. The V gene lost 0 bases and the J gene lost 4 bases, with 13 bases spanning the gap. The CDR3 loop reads CASSQEGIPSYEQYF. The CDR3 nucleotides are TGTGCCAGCAGCCAAGAGGGAATCCCCAGTTACGAGCAGTACTTC.

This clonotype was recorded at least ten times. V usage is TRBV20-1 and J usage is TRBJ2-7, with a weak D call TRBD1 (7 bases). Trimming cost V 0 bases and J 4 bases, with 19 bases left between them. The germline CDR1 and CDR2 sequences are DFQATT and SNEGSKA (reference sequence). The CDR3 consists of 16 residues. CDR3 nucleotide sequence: TGCAGTGCTAGAGATCGAGGGGGCTTAGGGAGGTACGAGCAGTACTTC. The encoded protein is CSARDRGGLGRYEQYF.

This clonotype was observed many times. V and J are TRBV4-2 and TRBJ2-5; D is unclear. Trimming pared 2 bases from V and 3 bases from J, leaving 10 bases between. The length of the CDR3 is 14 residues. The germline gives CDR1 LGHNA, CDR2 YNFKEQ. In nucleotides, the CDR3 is TGTGCCAGCAGCCAATTTACCGGTGAAGAGACCCAGTACTTC. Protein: CASSQFTGEETQYF.

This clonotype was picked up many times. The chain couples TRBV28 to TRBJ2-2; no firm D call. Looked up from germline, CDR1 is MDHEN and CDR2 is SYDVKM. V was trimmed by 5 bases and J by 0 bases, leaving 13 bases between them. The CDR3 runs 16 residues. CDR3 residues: CASSEFGHTNTGELFF. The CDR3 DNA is TGTGCCAGCAGTGAGTTCGGCCACACGAACACCGGGGAGCTGTTTTTT.

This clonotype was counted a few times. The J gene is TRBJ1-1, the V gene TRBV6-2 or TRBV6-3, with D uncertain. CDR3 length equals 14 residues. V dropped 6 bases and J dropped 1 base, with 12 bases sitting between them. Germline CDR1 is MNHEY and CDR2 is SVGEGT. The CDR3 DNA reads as TGTGCCAGCAGCTCGGACGGCGAGAACACTGAAGCTTTCTTT. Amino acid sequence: CASSSDGENTEAFF.

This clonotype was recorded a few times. CDR3 loop: CASSSTTAGRETQYF. CDR3 sequence (DNA): TGTGCCAGCAGCTCAACGACTGCCGGGAGGGAGACCCAGTACTTC. The chain recombines TRBV7-2 with TRBJ2-5, with 7 nucleotides matching TRBD2. CDR1 and CDR2 from the germline V gene are SGHTA and FQGNSA. The V gene end was trimmed by 4 bases and the J gene end by 5 bases; junction bases not matched to a gene: 10. The CDR3 totals 15 residues.

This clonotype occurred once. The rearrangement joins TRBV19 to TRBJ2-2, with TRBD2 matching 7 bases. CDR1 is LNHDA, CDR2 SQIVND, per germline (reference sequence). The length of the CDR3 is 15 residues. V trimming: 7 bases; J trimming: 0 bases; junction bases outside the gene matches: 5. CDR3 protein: CASNQLASNTGELFF. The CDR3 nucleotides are TGTGCCAGTAACCAACTAGCGTCGAACACCGGGGAGCTGTTTTTT.

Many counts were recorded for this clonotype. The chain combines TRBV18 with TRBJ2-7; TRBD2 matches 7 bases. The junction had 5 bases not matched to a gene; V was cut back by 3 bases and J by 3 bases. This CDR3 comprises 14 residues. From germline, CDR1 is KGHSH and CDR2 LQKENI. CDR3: CASSPSPSGYEQYF. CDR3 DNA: TGTGCCAGCTCACCTTCCCCTAGCGGCTACGAGCAGTACTTC.

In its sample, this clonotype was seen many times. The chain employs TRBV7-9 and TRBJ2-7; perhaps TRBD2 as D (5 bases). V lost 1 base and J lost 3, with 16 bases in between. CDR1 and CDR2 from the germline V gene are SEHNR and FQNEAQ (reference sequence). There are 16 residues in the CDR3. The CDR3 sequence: CASSLVVGAAIYEQYF. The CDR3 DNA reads TGTGCCAGCAGCTTAGTTGTTGGAGCGGCTATCTACGAGCAGTACTTC.

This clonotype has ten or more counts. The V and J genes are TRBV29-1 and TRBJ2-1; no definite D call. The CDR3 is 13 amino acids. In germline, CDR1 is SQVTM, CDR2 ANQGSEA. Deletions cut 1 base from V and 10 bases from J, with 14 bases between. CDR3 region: CSVEATVPAEQFF. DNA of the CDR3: TGCAGCGTTGAAGCTACGGTCCCAGCGGAGCAGTTCTTC.

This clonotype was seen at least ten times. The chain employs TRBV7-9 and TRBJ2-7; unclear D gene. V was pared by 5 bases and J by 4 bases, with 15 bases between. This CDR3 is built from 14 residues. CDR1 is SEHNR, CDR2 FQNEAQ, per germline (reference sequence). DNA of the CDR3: TGTGCCAGCAGCCCCGGCGTACAGAGATACGAGCAGTACTTC. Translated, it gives CASSPGVQRYEQYF.

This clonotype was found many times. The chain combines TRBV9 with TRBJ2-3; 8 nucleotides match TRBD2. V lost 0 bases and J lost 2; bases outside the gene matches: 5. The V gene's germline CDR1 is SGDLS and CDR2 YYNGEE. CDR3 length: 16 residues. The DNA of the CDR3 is TGTGCCAGCAGCGTAGATACACTAGCGGCCACAGATACGCAGTATTTT. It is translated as CASSVDTLAATDTQYF.

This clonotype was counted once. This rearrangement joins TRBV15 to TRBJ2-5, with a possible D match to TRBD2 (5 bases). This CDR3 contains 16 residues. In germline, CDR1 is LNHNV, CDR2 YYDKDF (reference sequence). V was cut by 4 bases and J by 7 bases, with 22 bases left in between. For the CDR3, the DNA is TGTGCCACCAGCACTCGGAGCGACGGGGAAGTCTGGACCCAGTACTTC. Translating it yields CATSTRSDGEVWTQYF.

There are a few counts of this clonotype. CDR3 amino acids: CASRADRAHGYTF. The CDR3 nucleotides read TGTGCCAGCAGAGCCGACAGGGCCCATGGCTACACCTTC. V and J are TRBV7-9 and TRBJ1-2, with 7 nucleotides matching TRBD1. Per the germline V gene, CDR1 is SEHNR and CDR2 is FQNEAQ (reference sequence). The CDR3 totals 13 residues. The V and J ends lost 6 bases and 6 bases, in that order; junction bases with no gene match: 7.

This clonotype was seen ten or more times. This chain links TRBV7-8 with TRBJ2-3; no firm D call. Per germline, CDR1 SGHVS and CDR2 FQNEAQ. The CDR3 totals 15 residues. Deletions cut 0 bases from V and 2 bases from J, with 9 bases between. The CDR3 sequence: CASSLAAEHTDTQYF. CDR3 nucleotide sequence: TGTGCCAGCAGCTTAGCTGCGGAGCACACAGATACGCAGTATTTT.

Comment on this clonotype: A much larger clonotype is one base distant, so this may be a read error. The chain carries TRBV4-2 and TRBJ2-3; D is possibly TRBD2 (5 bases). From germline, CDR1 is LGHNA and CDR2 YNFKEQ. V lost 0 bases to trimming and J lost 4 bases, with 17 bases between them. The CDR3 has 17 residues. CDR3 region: CASSQEPGLALADTQYF. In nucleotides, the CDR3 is TGTGCCAGCAGCCAAGAACCTGGACTGGCTCTGGCAGATACGCAGTATTTT.

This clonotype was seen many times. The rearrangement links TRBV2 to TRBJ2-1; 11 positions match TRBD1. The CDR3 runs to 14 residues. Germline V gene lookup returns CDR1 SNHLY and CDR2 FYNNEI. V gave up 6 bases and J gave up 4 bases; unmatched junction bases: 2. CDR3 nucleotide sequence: TGTGCCAGCAGGGGGACAGGGGGATACAATGAGCAGTTCTTC. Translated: CASRGTGGYNEQFF. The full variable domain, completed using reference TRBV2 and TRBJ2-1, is EPEVTQTPSHQVTQMGQEVILRCVPISNHLYFYWYRQILGQKVEFLVSFYNNEISEKSEIFDDQFSVERPDGSNFTLKIRSTKLEDSAMYFCASRGTGGYNEQFFGPGTRLTVL.

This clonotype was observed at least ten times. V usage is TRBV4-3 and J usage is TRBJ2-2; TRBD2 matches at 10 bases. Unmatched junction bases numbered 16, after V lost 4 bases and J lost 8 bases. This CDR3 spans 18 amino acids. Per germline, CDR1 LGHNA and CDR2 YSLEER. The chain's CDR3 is CASSRTDLAGARAGELFF. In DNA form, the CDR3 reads TGCGCCAGCAGCCGTACAGATCTAGCGGGAGCTCGCGCAGGGGAGCTGTTTTTT.

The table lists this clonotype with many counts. The CDR3 nucleotides read TGTGCCAGCAGTTTACGGGCGGCCTACGAGCAGTACTTC. Translated, it gives CASSLRAAYEQYF. This rearrangement joins TRBV12-3 or TRBV12-4 to TRBJ2-7; no clear D. The ends were cut back, 2 bases at V and 2 bases at J, with 7 bases in the middle. This CDR3 has 13 amino acids.

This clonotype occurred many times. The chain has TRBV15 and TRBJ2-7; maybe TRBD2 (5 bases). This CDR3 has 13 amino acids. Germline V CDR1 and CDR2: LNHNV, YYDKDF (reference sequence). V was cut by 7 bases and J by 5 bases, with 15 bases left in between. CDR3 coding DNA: TGTGCCACCAACAGCGGAATGGGCGACGAGCAGTACTTC. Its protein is CATNSGMGDEQYF.

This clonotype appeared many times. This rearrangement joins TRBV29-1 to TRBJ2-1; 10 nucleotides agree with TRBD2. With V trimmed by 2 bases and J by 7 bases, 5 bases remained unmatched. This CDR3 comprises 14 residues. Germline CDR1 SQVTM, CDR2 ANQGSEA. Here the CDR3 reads CSVERTSGPNEQFF. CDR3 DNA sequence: TGCAGCGTTGAACGGACTAGCGGACCAAATGAGCAGTTCTTC.

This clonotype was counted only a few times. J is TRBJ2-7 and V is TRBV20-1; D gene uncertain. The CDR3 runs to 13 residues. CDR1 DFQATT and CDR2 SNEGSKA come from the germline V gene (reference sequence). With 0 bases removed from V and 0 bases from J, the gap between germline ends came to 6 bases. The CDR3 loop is CSARDISSYEQYF. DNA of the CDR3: TGCAGTGCTAGAGATATCAGCTCCTACGAGCAGTACTTC.

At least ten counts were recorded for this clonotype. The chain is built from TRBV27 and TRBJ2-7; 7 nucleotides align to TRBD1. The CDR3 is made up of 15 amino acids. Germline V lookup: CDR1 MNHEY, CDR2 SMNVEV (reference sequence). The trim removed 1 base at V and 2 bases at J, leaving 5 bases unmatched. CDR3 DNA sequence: TGTGCCAGCAGTTTATTAGGGACAGCAACCTACGAGCAGTACTTC. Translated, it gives CASSLLGTATYEQYF.

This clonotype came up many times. The chain's CDR3 is CASSLEPQGYNEQFF. CDR3 nucleotides: TGTGCCAGCAGCTTGGAGCCCCAGGGGTACAATGAGCAGTTCTTC. The V gene is TRBV7-6, the J gene TRBJ2-1; TRBD1 is a possible D gene (6 bases). Germline V CDR1 and CDR2: SGHVS, FNYEAQ. CDR3 size: 15 residues. The ends were cut back, 3 bases at V and 4 bases at J, with 13 bases in the middle.

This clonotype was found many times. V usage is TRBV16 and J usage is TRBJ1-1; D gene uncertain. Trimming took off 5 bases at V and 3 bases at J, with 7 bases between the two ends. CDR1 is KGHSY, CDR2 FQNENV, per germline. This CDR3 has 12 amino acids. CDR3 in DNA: TGTGCCAGCAGCGTACGGTACACTGAAGCTTTCTTT. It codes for CASSVRYTEAFF.